This T cell receptor beta chain was observed in a study of cytomegalovirus exposure and HLA in healthy donors. Study findings and constraints: Analysis performed later found 16,951 TCR beta sequences associated with HLA alleles at 0.05 false discovery rate. Most CMV-associated TCR beta chains were later found to appear HLA-restricted.

The CDR3 runs to 16 residues. V shed 1 base, J shed 4 bases, and the junction held 4 bases outside the gene matches. Germline V gene lookup returns CDR1 SGHNT and CDR2 YYREEE (reference sequence). This PCR relied on a set of 60 Vbeta primers and 13 Jbeta primers. This table comes from immunoSEQ multiplex PCR, and its TCRdb copy is limited to in-frame clones, with some not included. The sample lists 150,000 or so clones; around 77% were seen once. Notes on this clone: No antigen is known for it.

The rearrangement uses TRBV5-4 and TRBJ2-1; 11 nucleotides agree with TRBD2. Material: PBMCs. The receptor was derived from a man aged 50 to 60 in good health and CMV-seropositive. In nucleotides, the CDR3 is TGTGCCAGCAGCTTGCCCCCTAGCGGGGGGTACAATGAGCAGTTCTTC. It yields the protein CASSLPPSGGYNEQFF.